A selection of T cell receptor beta chains follows, all from one sample in a study of blood T cell repertoires in COVID-19. Some clones are missing from TCRdb's copy, which holds only in-frame ones; the method was immunoSEQ multiplex PCR. The sample shows approximately 250,000 clones, 88% of them seen only once. The sequenced sample consisted of PBMCs or T cells enriched from blood (not recorded which). These receptors all stem from a woman aged 30 to 39 who had recovered from COVID-19. CDR3s include the opening cysteine and the closing phenylalanine or tryptophan. The D gene is left open where the match is weak.

J: TRBJ1-1; V: TRBV5-6; D: .; CDR3: CASSLRAGYRGTNTEAFF
J: TRBJ1-1; V: TRBV11-3; D: .; CDR3: CASSLGRGLTEAFF
J: TRBJ2-3; V: TRBV19; D: TRBD1; CDR3: CASSRDRGRLADTQYF
J: TRBJ1-2; V: TRBV29-1; D: .; CDR3: CSVEGAGNGYGYTF
J: TRBJ2-1; V: TRBV4-3; D: .; CDR3: CASSQDRTVGDEQFF
J: TRBJ1-1; V: TRBV3-1/TRBV3-2; D: .; CDR3: CASSHLQGNTEAFF
J: TRBJ1-6; V: TRBV2; D: .; CDR3: CASTLLRQGNSPLHF
J: TRBJ2-1; V: TRBV12-5; D: TRBD2; CDR3: CASGPSGGPREQFF
J: TRBJ1-3; V: TRBV9; D: TRBD1; CDR3: CASSVGSPSGQGPGNTIYF
J: TRBJ2-4; V: TRBV18; D: .; CDR3: CASSPGAGGSLAKNIQYF
J: TRBJ1-3; V: TRBV28; D: .; CDR3: CASSFSGVSGNTIYF
J: TRBJ2-1; V: TRBV7-2; D: TRBD2; CDR3: CASIMSAGSYNEQFF
J: TRBJ2-1; V: TRBV5-1; D: .; CDR3: CASSWTGVNNEQFF
J: TRBJ2-1; V: TRBV7-2; D: TRBD1; CDR3: CTGVTYNEQFF
J: TRBJ2-1; V: TRBV5-4; D: TRBD2; CDR3: CASSGDPGLYNEQFF
J: TRBJ2-1; V: TRBV11-2; D: .; CDR3: CASSLIGRTRYNEQFF
J: TRBJ1-2; V: TRBV7-2; D: .; CDR3: CASSLRQVF